The present entry profiles one TCR beta chain with its context. The sample comes from a study of blood T cell repertoires in COVID-19. Study overall: Donors in the United States, Italy and Spain gave samples during acute or convalescent COVID-19. Nucleic acid was either cDNA or gDNA, and it came from T cells, B-cell-depleted T cells, or PBMCs.

The V and J ends lost 2 bases and 1 base, in that order; junction bases with no gene match: 0. Germline V lookup: CDR1 MGHRA, CDR2 YSYEKL. The CDR3 runs to 15 residues. In the source study's methods: Reference gene primer amplification yielded estimated nucleated cell counts. Profiling relied on immunoSEQ multiplex PCR, and the TCRdb table lists in-frame clones only, not all of them. V, J and clone size reflect that table, while D and trimming were determined from the DNA. Of roughly 190,000 clones listed, around 83% were seen once; the top ten hold 5.5% to 7.5%. The specimen sequenced was peripheral blood. The chain has TRBV4-1 and TRBJ2-3, with 10 bases lining up with TRBD2. The sequence was collected from a woman aged 40 to 50 with acute or convalescent COVID-19. In DNA form, the CDR3 reads TGCGCCAGCAGCCAACTAGCGGGGGGCACAGATACGCAGTATTTT. This gives the protein CASSQLAGGTDTQYF.